A single T cell receptor (beta chain) is shown here with its context. What it binds is not known. The data are from a study of cytomegalovirus exposure and HLA in healthy donors. Overall study findings and caveats: Investigators reported around 150 TCR beta chains as tied to cytomegalovirus.

V dropped 0 bases and J dropped 0 bases, with 11 bases sitting between them. The V gene's germline CDR1 is MGHRA and CDR2 YSYEKL. This CDR3 spans 16 amino acids. Libraries were prepared by immunoSEQ multiplex PCR; TCRdb keeps only in-frame clonotypes and omits some of them. The table shows about 120,000 clones, with less than 90% occurring only once. This TCR was sampled from a man in his late teens or twenties in good health and CMV-seropositive. The chain joins TRBV4-1 to TRBJ1-1; a weak D match, TRBD1 (6 bases). Specimen: PBMCs. CDR3 protein: CASSQEGTLMNTEAFF. The CDR3 DNA is TGCGCCAGCAGCCAAGAAGGGACACTCATGAACACTGAAGCTTTCTTT.